This T cell receptor beta chain emerged from a study of patients and donors after allogeneic stem cell transplantation (dated by TCRdb to about 2020). Remarks on this clonotype: No antigen is known for it. Per-base qualities were not stored, and no clone one base away is much larger.

The germline ends are 10 bases apart after V is trimmed by 2 bases and J by 11 bases. There are 13 amino acids in the CDR3, from cysteine to phenylalanine inclusive. Solely the CDR3 DNA is kept, with 39 bases framed from the first base. Reading the germline V gene gives CDR1 MNHEY and CDR2 SVGAGI. Libraries came from RT-PCR. The sequencing machine was a NextSeq 550. TCRdb trimmed the raw reads at Q25, called clones with MiXCR and kept productive beta chains. Rows matching on CDR3 protein sequence are summarized as one entry with the most common DNA and genes. The sample profile shows approximately 24,000 distinct CDR3 sequences; 40% to 45% of them were found once. Of the sample, more than 60% falls within the top ten clones.

Here the chain combines TRBV6-5 and TRBJ1-6; the D region possibly corresponds to TRBD1 (5 bases align). This sequence was found in a human donor who was either an allogeneic HSCT recipient or a stem cell or donor lymphocyte infusion donor (not recorded which). It is not recorded whose cells these are; they may come from a transplant donor. The sequenced sample was blood, either unsorted or a sorted T cell fraction (not recorded which). The sequenced DNA: TGTGCCAGCAGTTACAGGGGCCCCACACCCCTCCACTTT. Translation gives CASSYRGPTPLHF.